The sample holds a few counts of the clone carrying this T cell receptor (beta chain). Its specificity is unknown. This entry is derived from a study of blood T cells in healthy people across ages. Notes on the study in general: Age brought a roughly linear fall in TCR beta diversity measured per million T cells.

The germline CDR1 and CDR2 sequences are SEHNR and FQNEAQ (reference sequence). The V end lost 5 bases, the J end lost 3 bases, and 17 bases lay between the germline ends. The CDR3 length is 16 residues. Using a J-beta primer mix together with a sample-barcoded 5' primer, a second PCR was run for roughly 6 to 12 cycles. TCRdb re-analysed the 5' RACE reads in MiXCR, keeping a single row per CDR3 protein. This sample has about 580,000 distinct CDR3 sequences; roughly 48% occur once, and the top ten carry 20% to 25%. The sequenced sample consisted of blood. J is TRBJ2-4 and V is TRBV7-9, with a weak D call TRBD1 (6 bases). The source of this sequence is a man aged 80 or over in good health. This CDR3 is CASSRTDGSVKNIQYF. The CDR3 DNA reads TGTGCCAGCAGCCGGACAGATGGCTCTGTCAAAAACATTCAGTACTTC. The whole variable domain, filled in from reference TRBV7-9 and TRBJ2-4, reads DTGVSQNPRHKITKRGQNVTFRCDPISEHNRLYWYRQTLGQGPEFLTYFQNEAQLEKSRLLSDRFSAERPKGSFSTLEIQRTEQGDSAMYLCASSRTDGSVKNIQYFGAGTRLSVL.